Listed below are T cell receptor beta chains from one sample, sequenced in a study of lymphopenia after photon versus proton radiotherapy. Method: immunoSEQ multiplex PCR; TCRdb's copy keeps in-frame clones and lacks some. The table lists several thousand clones, about 90% of them singletons, with 20% to 25% in the top ten. This specimen consisted of peripheral blood, obtained from a patient treated with photon-based radiotherapy. The receptors shown here come from a man older than 75 with cholangiocarcinoma. CDR3s include the opening cysteine and the closing phenylalanine or tryptophan. A D gene is named only where the DNA matches it firmly. Size tells how often a clone was seen (once, few, many) or the class of an expanded clone, and some rows leave it out.

TGTGCCAGCAGCTTTGCCGGGACAGGGGCAAACATTCAGTACTTC,CASSFAGTGANIQYF,15,TRBJ2-4,TRBD1,.,TRBV7-8
TGTGCCAGCAGCCCTAGCGGGGGGGACCAAGAGACCCAGTACTTC,CASSPSGGDQETQYF,15,TRBJ2-5,TRBD2,once,TRBV2
TGCGCCAGCAGCCAACTCCGCAGGGGAAGATACAATGAGCAGTTCTTC,CASSQLRRGRYNEQFF,16,TRBJ2-1,.,.,TRBV4-1
TGTGCCATCAGTGAAGGGGGGGCCCAGTACTTC,CAISEGGAQYF,11,TRBJ2-5,.,.,TRBV10-3
TGTGCCAGTACACAGAGGGACACTGAAGCTTTCTTT,CASTQRDTEAFF,12,TRBJ1-1,.,.,TRBV18
TGTGCCAGCAGGCGACAGGGCCTCGTTGATTCACCCCTCCACTTT,CASRRQGLVDSPLHF,15,TRBJ1-6,TRBD1,.,TRBV27
TGCGCCAGCAGTGAAAGATCTAACTATGGCTACACCTTC,CASSERSNYGYTF,13,TRBJ1-2,.,.,TRBV10-2
TGTGCCAGCAGTATGACAGGGGTGAGTCAGCCCCAGCATTTT,CASSMTGVSQPQHF,14,TRBJ1-5,TRBD1,.,TRBV27
TGTGCCAGCAGTCCCCACGGAACAGATACGCAGTATTTT,CASSPHGTDTQYF,13,TRBJ2-3,.,.,TRBV27
TGCGCCAGCAGTGAGTACGAACAGCAGTTCTTC,CASSEYEQQFF,11,TRBJ2-1,.,.,TRBV10-2
TGTGCCAGCTCACCGAGGACGGGGCGGGACACTGAAGCTTTCTTT,CASSPRTGRDTEAFF,15,TRBJ1-1,.,.,TRBV18
TGTGCCAGCACCCCTTCCAGGGGTATGAACACTGAAGCTTTCTTT,CASTPSRGMNTEAFF,15,TRBJ1-1,.,.,TRBV5-6
TGTGCCAGCAGTTTGTTCCGGGGATGGGGCTATGGCTACACCTTC,CASSLFRGWGYGYTF,15,TRBJ1-2,.,few,TRBV28
TGTGCCAGTAGTACACAGGTACCGGGGACCCAGCATTTT,CASSTQVPGTQHF,13,TRBJ1-5,.,.,TRBV19
TGTGCCAGCAGCTTAGGCCCAGGCTTCCCCCATGGCTACACCTTC,CASSLGPGFPHGYTF,15,TRBJ1-2,.,.,TRBV7-7
TGTGCCAGCAGTCTAAGGGGGAATCAGCCCCAGCATTTT,CASSLRGNQPQHF,13,TRBJ1-5,.,.,TRBV7-2
TGTGCCAGCAGCGTAGCAGCACAGTCCTACGAGCAGTACTTC,CASSVAAQSYEQYF,14,TRBJ2-7,.,.,TRBV9
TGTGCCAGCAGGAAACAGGTTACTAATGAAAAACTGTTTTTT,CASRKQVTNEKLFF,14,TRBJ1-4,.,once,TRBV6-5
TGTGCCAGCAGTTTAGTAGGCGGAATTGAAGCTTTCTTT,CASSLVGGIEAFF,13,TRBJ1-1,.,.,TRBV28
TGTGCCAGCAGCCCTGCTAGCGGGGGGTTAGCCAAAAACATTCAGTACTTC,CASSPASGGLAKNIQYF,17,TRBJ2-4,TRBD2,.,TRBV5-4
TGTGCCACCTCCGGGGTATGGGGGAACTATGGCTACACCTTC,CATSGVWGNYGYTF,14,TRBJ1-2,.,once,TRBV6-1
TGTGCCAGCAGCTTAGATGGGGGATCAGGGCGCTATGGCTACACCTTC,CASSLDGGSGRYGYTF,16,TRBJ1-2,.,.,TRBV7-3
TGTGCCAGCAGCTTACACATCGGGGGGGATACGCAGTATTTT,CASSLHIGGDTQYF,14,TRBJ2-3,TRBD2,.,TRBV7-3
TGTGCCAGCAGCCAAACCTTGACTAGCGGGGGTAGGGAGCAGTACTTC,CASSQTLTSGGREQYF,16,TRBJ2-7,TRBD2,.,TRBV13
TGTGCCATCAGTGCGGACAGGGACACAGATACGCAGTATTTT,CAISADRDTDTQYF,14,TRBJ2-3,TRBD1,.,TRBV10-3
TGTGCCAGCAGCTTTCCCGTACGGGGGACAGCCTACGAGCAGTACTTC,CASSFPVRGTAYEQYF,16,TRBJ2-7,.,.,TRBV5-8
TGTGCCAGCAGTGCGTTTCAGTATAGCAATCAGCCCCAGCATTTT,CASSAFQYSNQPQHF,15,TRBJ1-5,.,few,TRBV2
TGTGCCAGTAGTATAGTAGGGAATTCACCCCTCCACTTT,CASSIVGNSPLHF,13,TRBJ1-6,.,.,TRBV19
TGTGCCAGCGGCCTCAGGGAGGGCTATGGCTACACCTTC,CASGLREGYGYTF,13,TRBJ1-2,.,once,TRBV6-1
TGTGCCAGCAGCTTCAGCGGGGGGCGGGGCGATGAGCAGTTCTTC,CASSFSGGRGDEQFF,15,TRBJ2-1,TRBD2,.,TRBV7-9
TGTGCCAGCCTTAGACAGGGCGGCACAGATACGCAGTATTTT,CASLRQGGTDTQYF,14,TRBJ2-3,TRBD1,.,TRBV2
TGTGCCAGCAGTTTATCCTCACTCCGGGATACGCAGTATTTT,CASSLSSLRDTQYF,14,TRBJ2-3,.,.,TRBV28
TGTGCCAGCTCAACAGCAAGGACGGGAGGCTACACCTTC,CASSTARTGGYTF,13,TRBJ1-2,.,.,TRBV18
TGCAGCGTTACCACCGGGACAACGAACACCGGGGAGCTGTTTTTT,CSVTTGTTNTGELFF,15,TRBJ2-2,.,.,TRBV29-1
TGTGCCAGCAGCTTAATGTCAGACAGCAATCAGCCCCAGCATTTT,CASSLMSDSNQPQHF,15,TRBJ1-5,.,.,TRBV7-2
TGTGCCAGCAGGGGGACAGGGGGCGCAGATACGCAGTATTTT,CASRGTGGADTQYF,14,TRBJ2-3,TRBD1,.,TRBV5-6
TGTGCCAGCACCGAACGACAGGGTTCCCACGAGCAGTACTTC,CASTERQGSHEQYF,14,TRBJ2-7,TRBD1,.,TRBV6-6
TGTGCCAGCACCCTTTATACGGGGGCGCGATCCCTCAGCGAGCAGTACTTC,CASTLYTGARSLSEQYF,17,TRBJ2-7,.,.,TRBV7-8
TGTGCCAGCAGTTTAGGGGGGCTCCAGAATGGCTACACCTTC,CASSLGGLQNGYTF,14,TRBJ1-2,.,.,TRBV28
TGTGCCAGTAGCCTCCGGGACAGGGACTCACCCCTCCACTTT,CASSLRDRDSPLHF,14,TRBJ1-6,TRBD1,.,TRBV19
TGTGCCTGGAGTGTACAGGGGGCCTATTCGCAGTTCTTC,CAWSVQGAYSQFF,13,TRBJ2-1,TRBD1,.,TRBV30
TGTGCCAGCAGTCATCCGGGACAGGGGAAAGAGACCCAGTACTTC,CASSHPGQGKETQYF,15,TRBJ2-5,TRBD1,once,TRBV7-9
TGTGCCAGCAGCGGGGGTCCTAACGGGGAGCTGTTTTTT,CASSGGPNGELFF,13,TRBJ2-2,.,.,TRBV7-9
TGTGCCAGCAGCCAAGATCGAGTAGGCACTTTGTTTTATGGCTACACCTTC,CASSQDRVGTLFYGYTF,17,TRBJ1-2,.,.,TRBV9
TGTGCCAGCAGTGAGGCCCGGCAAAACATTCAGTACTTC,CASSEARQNIQYF,13,TRBJ2-4,.,.,TRBV6-1
TGTGCCAGCTCACCACCTGGACTAGGACTAAATACGCAGTATTTT,CASSPPGLGLNTQYF,15,TRBJ2-3,TRBD2,.,TRBV18
TGTGCCAGCAGCATTGGACAGGGGAGAAACTATGGCTACACCTTC,CASSIGQGRNYGYTF,15,TRBJ1-2,TRBD1,few,TRBV7-2
TGTGCCAGTAGTCACAGGGGGTCCTACGAGCAGTACTTC,CASSHRGSYEQYF,13,TRBJ2-7,TRBD1,.,TRBV19
TGTGCCAGCTCACCCTTACAGGGGGATGGCTACACCTTC,CASSPLQGDGYTF,13,TRBJ1-2,TRBD1,.,TRBV18
TGTGCTAGTGGTTTGGTAGTCGGGACAGGTAACTATGGCTACACCTTC,CASGLVVGTGNYGYTF,16,TRBJ1-2,TRBD1,.,TRBV12-5
TGTGCCAGTCGACTGAGCTACACCGGGGAGCTGTTTTTT,CASRLSYTGELFF,13,TRBJ2-2,.,.,TRBV19
TGCGCCAGCAGCGGAAGGGACGGAACTTATTACAATGAGCAGTTCTTC,CASSGRDGTYYNEQFF,16,TRBJ2-1,.,.,TRBV5-1
TGTGCCAGCAGCGCCAAACAGGGTTCGGAGACCCAGTACTTC,CASSAKQGSETQYF,14,TRBJ2-5,.,few,TRBV7-2
TGTGCCAGCAGCTTAGGAACAGCTGGAAACACCATATATTTT,CASSLGTAGNTIYF,14,TRBJ1-3,.,.,TRBV11-3
TGTGCCATCAGTGGGAGACAGAAAGGGCTTCAAGAGACCCAGTACTTC,CAISGRQKGLQETQYF,16,TRBJ2-5,.,.,TRBV10-3
TGTGCCAGTAGTTCACAAGGACAGCTGCTCTATGGCTACACCTTC,CASSSQGQLLYGYTF,15,TRBJ1-2,.,once,TRBV19
TGTGCCAGCAGATTAACAGGGGTCAACGAGCAGTACTTC,CASRLTGVNEQYF,13,TRBJ2-7,TRBD1,.,TRBV5-5
TGTGCCAGCAGCGTTACAGGGGAGAATGAAAAACTGTTTTTT,CASSVTGENEKLFF,14,TRBJ1-4,TRBD1,.,TRBV7-9
TGTGCCAGCAGTTTATCCTCCGCGGGGGGGGGCTACAATGAGCAGTTCTTC,CASSLSSAGGGYNEQFF,17,TRBJ2-1,TRBD2,.,TRBV27
TGTGCCAGCAGTTTGGGGTCCCCCTCCGGGCCCCAGCATTTT,CASSLGSPSGPQHF,14,TRBJ1-5,.,.,TRBV6-6